The clone carrying this TCR beta chain was counted ten times or more. Its matching antigen is unknown. These data come from a study of T-cell reconstitution after alpha-beta-depleted transplantation in children. The library targeted TCRbeta and was prepared with unique molecular identifiers. MiXCR, applied by TCRdb to the PCR reads, yields one record per CDR3 protein. The sample includes some 600,000 distinct CDR3 sequences, 10% to 15% seen only once; the top ten take 2.2%. Overall study results and limits: Reports say that about two months after transplant, the alpha-beta T cells came out of several hundred graft clones that had expanded.

Germline V gene lookup returns CDR1 SGHRS and CDR2 YFSETQ. The CDR3 sequence is 13 residues long. The germline V and J ends were trimmed by 4 bases and 4 bases, with 12 bases remaining between them. V usage is TRBV5-1 and J usage is TRBJ2-7; D gene ambiguous. The sample in question was PBMCs, mostly from graft donor cells, obtained 360 days after TCRalphabeta/CD19-depleted stem cell transplant. The TCR comes from a male patient younger than 18 who had a stem cell transplant for acute myeloid leukemia, so the T cells may come from the graft donor. The CDR3 is CASSPLGLYEQYF. The CDR3 DNA reads TGCGCCAGCAGCCCGCTGGGATTATACGAGCAGTACTTC.